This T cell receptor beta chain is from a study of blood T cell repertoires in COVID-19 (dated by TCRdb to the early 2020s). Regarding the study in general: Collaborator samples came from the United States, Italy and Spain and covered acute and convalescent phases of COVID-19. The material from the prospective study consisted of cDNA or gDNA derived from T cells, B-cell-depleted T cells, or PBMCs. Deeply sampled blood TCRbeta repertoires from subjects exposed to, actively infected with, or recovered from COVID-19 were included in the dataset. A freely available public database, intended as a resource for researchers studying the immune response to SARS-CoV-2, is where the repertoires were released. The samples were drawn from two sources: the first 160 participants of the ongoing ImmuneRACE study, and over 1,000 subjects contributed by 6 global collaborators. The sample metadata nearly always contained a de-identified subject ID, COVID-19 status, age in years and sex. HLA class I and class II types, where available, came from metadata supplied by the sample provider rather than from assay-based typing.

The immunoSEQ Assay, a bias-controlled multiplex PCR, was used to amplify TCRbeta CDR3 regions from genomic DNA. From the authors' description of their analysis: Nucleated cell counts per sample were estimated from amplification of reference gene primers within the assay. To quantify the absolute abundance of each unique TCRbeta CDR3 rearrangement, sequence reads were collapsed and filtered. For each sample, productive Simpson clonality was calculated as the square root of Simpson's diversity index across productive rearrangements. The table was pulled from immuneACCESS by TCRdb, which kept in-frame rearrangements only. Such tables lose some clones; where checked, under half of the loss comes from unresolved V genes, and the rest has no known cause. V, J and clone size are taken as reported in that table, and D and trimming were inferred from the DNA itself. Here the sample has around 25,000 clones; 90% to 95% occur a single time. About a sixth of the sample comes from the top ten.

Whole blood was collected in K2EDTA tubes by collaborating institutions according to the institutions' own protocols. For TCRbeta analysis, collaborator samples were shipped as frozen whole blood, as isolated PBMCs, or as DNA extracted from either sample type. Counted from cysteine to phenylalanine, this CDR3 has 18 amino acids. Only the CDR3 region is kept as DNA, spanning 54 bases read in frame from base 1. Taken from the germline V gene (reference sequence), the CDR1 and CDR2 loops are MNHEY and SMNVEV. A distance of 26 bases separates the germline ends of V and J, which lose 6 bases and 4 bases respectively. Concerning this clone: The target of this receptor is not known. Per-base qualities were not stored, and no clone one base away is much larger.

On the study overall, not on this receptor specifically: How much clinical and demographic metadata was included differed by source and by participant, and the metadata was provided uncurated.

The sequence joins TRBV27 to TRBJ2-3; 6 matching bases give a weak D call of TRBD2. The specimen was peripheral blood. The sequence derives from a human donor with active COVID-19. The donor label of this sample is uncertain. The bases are TGTGCCAGCAGATCCTTGGCGGGGACCGGGCGGGCGGCAGATACGCAGTATTTT. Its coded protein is CASRSLAGTGRAADTQYF.